This T cell receptor beta chain was captured in a study of T cell repertoires in cytomegalovirus infection. Study context: The authors used CMV epitopes that were HLA-C-restricted (recently identified) and HLA-B-restricted (well studied). It was the public TCR beta signatures that indicated both CMV infection and matching HLA type. Study-wide results and caveats: Clonotypes of TCR beta that were HLA-C-restricted and CMV-specific dominated the ex vivo response. Cumulative frequency of public TCR beta families picked out carriers of CMV plus the relevant HLA.

V lost 0 bases to trimming and J lost 4 bases, with 4 bases between them. The CDR3 is 13 amino acids. From germline, CDR1 is MNHEY and CDR2 SVGEGT. This clonotype has a handful of counts. Its target is not known. From the reads, TCRdb called clonotypes with MiXCR, one entry per CDR3 protein. The table shows 750,000 to 900,000 distinct CDR3 sequences, with almost 30% occurring only once. The specimen comprised cultured CD8+ T cells from PBMCs, sampled from culture after CMV antigen stimulation. The receptor was derived from a human donor in good health (CMV status not recorded). Some clones in this sample may be carry-over from other donors' samples. This chain connects TRBV6-2 or TRBV6-3 to TRBJ1-5; D call uncertain. The CDR3 coding sequence is TGTGCCAGCAGTTACTCGTTGAATCAGCCCCAGCATTTT. It codes for CASSYSLNQPQHF.